The rows below give T cell receptor beta chains drawn from one sample of a study of shared clonotypes between healthy human individuals. TCRdb's copy holds only in-frame clones and misses some; the assay was immunoSEQ multiplex PCR. The data contain some 95,000 clones, 60% to 75% of them singletons. Sample: memory CD8+ T cells sorted from blood. The receptors originated from a man aged 25-40 years in good health. The CDR3 runs from the conserved cysteine through the conserved F or W. The D gene is left open where the match is weak. A row's size may be missing; if present it is once, few, many or a size class.

clone size	V gene	J gene	D gene	CDR3 DNA	CDR3 protein
-	TRBV29-1	TRBJ2-2	TRBD1	TGCAGCGCGCTTCGACAGGGATGGAACACCGGGGAGCTGTTTTTT	CSALRQGWNTGELFF
-	TRBV2	TRBJ2-7	TRBD1	TGTGCCAGCAGGCCCACAGGGGCGTCCTACGAGCAGTACTTC	CASRPTGASYEQYF
-	TRBV30	TRBJ1-3	-	TGTGCCTGGAGTGCGGTAAACGGTGGAAACACCATATATTTT	CAWSAVNGGNTIYF
-	TRBV7-6	TRBJ2-7	TRBD1	TGTGCCAGCAGCCAAGGGACAGGGGTCTACGAGCAGTACTTC	CASSQGTGVYEQYF
-	TRBV2	TRBJ2-1	TRBD2	TGTGCCAGCAGTGAGGGACTAGCGATTAATGAGCAGTTCTTC	CASSEGLAINEQFF
-	TRBV29-1	TRBJ2-3	TRBD1	TGCAGCGTTGAAGTCTTAGGGACAGGGACAGATACGCAGTATTTT	CSVEVLGTGTDTQYF
many	TRBV13	TRBJ2-6	TRBD2	TGTGCCAGCAGCCCAACTAGCGCCCTCCCGTTCTCTGGGGCCAACGTCCTGACTTTC	CASSPTSALPFSGANVLTF
once	TRBV7-9	TRBJ2-2	-	TGTGCCAGCAGCCTCGGGGCGGGAAGCACCGGGGAGCTGTTTTTT	CASSLGAGSTGELFF
few	TRBV10-3	TRBJ2-1	-	TGTGCCATCAGTGAGTCCGCTAGCTATCCCTACAATGAGCAGTTCTTC	CAISESASYPYNEQFF
-	TRBV4-3	TRBJ1-2	-	TGCGCCAGCAGCCAAGATCGGACAGTCAACTATGGCTACACCTTC	CASSQDRTVNYGYTF
-	TRBV7-9	TRBJ2-5	TRBD1	TGTGCCAGCAGCCAAGCCAGGACAGGGGAAGAGACCCAGTACTTC	CASSQARTGEETQYF
-	TRBV9	TRBJ2-1	TRBD2	TGTGCCAGCAGCCTGCTAGCGGCCTTCTACAATGAGCAGTTCTTC	CASSLLAAFYNEQFF
-	TRBV7-9	TRBJ1-1	-	TGTGCCAGCAGGCGAAGTTCCCTCGACACTGAAGCTTTCTTT	CASRRSSLDTEAFF
-	TRBV7-9	TRBJ2-7	-	TGTGCCAGCGCTACCCTGGTATGGGAGCAGTACTTC	CASATLVWEQYF
few	TRBV27	TRBJ2-1	-	TGTGCCAGCAGTCCATGGACAGATTACAATGAGCAGTTCTTC	CASSPWTDYNEQFF
-	TRBV5-1	TRBJ2-7	-	TGCGCCAGCAGCACAAGGGGGGTCTACGAGCAGTACTTC	CASSTRGVYEQYF
-	TRBV30	TRBJ2-6	-	TGTGCCTGGAGGGTCTCCGGGGCCAACGTCCTGACTTTC	CAWRVSGANVLTF
many	TRBV11-3	TRBJ2-3	-	TGTGCCAGCAGCTTAGGTTTTATTTCAGATACGCAGTATTTT	CASSLGFISDTQYF
-	TRBV7-9	TRBJ2-7	-	TGTGCCAGCAGCCCAAGGACCCCCTACGAGCAGTACTTC	CASSPRTPYEQYF
-	TRBV6-1	TRBJ1-1	-	TGTGCCAGCAGTGACCAAACGGGCTACACTGAAGCTTTCTTT	CASSDQTGYTEAFF
-	TRBV4-2	TRBJ2-1	TRBD2	TGTGCCAGCAGCCAAGAACTAGCGGGAGTCAATGAGCAGTTCTTC	CASSQELAGVNEQFF
many	TRBV6-1	TRBJ2-2	-	TGTGCCAGCAGTAACACCGGGGGGACACCCGGGGAGCTGTTTTTT	CASSNTGGTPGELFF
-	TRBV29-1	TRBJ2-7	TRBD1	TGCAGCGTGGGAGGGGGACAGGGTGGCTACGAGCAGTACTTC	CSVGGGQGGYEQYF
few	TRBV19	TRBJ1-1	-	TGTGCCAGTAGTATAGATCCAATGGGGGGCACTGAAGCTTTCTTT	CASSIDPMGGTEAFF
-	TRBV27	TRBJ2-1	-	TGTGCCAGCTGCCGATTTAGGAGCTCCTACAATGAGCAGTTCTTC	CASCRFRSSYNEQFF
-	TRBV7-2	TRBJ1-2	TRBD1	TGTGCCAGCAGCACGACAGGGGGCTTTAACTATGGCTACACCTTC	CASSTTGGFNYGYTF
-	TRBV4-1	TRBJ2-7	-	TGCGCCAGCAGCTCCACGGCCAGGGAGGCCTACGAGCAGTACTTC	CASSSTAREAYEQYF
-	TRBV28	TRBJ1-4	-	TGTGCCAGCAGTTTCGTCGAGGGGGTGGAAAAACTGTTTTTT	CASSFVEGVEKLFF
-	TRBV11-2	TRBJ2-1	TRBD2	TGTGCCAGCAGCCTAGCGGGTTCCAATGAGCAGTTCTTC	CASSLAGSNEQFF
-	TRBV19	TRBJ1-4	-	TGTGCCAGTAGTATTCAAGGGTACGGGGAAAAACTGTTTTTT	CASSIQGYGEKLFF
-	TRBV5-5	TRBJ2-1	TRBD1	TGTGCCAGCAGCGGGACAGGGGAGTTGGACCTAGATCCGTTCTTC	CASSGTGELDLDPFF
once	TRBV7-3	TRBJ2-2	-	TGTGCCAGCAGCTCGGAGGGCGGGACTTCCGGGGAGCTGTTTTTT	CASSSEGGTSGELFF
-	TRBV19	TRBJ2-7	TRBD1	TGTGCCAGTAACGCAGGGGGATCCTACGAGCAGTACTTC	CASNAGGSYEQYF
-	TRBV6-5	TRBJ2-1	-	TGTGCCAGCAGTGGGTCGATCTGGGGGGACAATGAGCAGTTCTTC	CASSGSIWGDNEQFF
-	TRBV10-1	TRBJ2-2	-	TGCGCCAGCAGTGAAGGGGAAGCCGGGGAGCTGTTTTTT	CASSEGEAGELFF
-	TRBV28	TRBJ2-1	-	TGTGCCAGCAGTCCGCCCGGTTCATACTCCTACAATGAGCAGTTCTTC	CASSPPGSYSYNEQFF
few	TRBV5-4	TRBJ1-1	TRBD1	TGTGCCAGCAGCGTGGGGACAGGGGAGAACACTGAAGCTTTCTTT	CASSVGTGENTEAFF
-	TRBV11-2	TRBJ2-5	-	TGTGCCAGCAGCTTAGTATGGACGTCTATACAAGAGACCCAGTACTTC	CASSLVWTSIQETQYF
-	TRBV25-1	TRBJ2-7	-	TGTGCCAGCAGTGAAGGGGGCGGGAGCCCGGACGAGCAGTACTTC	CASSEGGGSPDEQYF
-	TRBV29-1	TRBJ2-7	TRBD2	TGCAGCGTTCTTCTAGCGGGAGGGGCCGAGCAGTACTTC	CSVLLAGGAEQYF
-	TRBV30	TRBJ2-6	TRBD1	TGTGCCTGGATCAGGGGGCGGACGTCCTCTGGGGCCAACGTCCTGACTTTC	CAWIRGRTSSGANVLTF
few	TRBV6-5	TRBJ1-2	-	TGTGCCAGCAGGGGGAACAACTATGGCTACACCTTC	CASRGNNYGYTF
-	TRBV6-1	TRBJ2-1	-	TGTGCCAGCAGGCGGGACAGTTTCGATGAGCAGTTCTTC	CASRRDSFDEQFF
many	TRBV27	TRBJ1-4	-	TGTGCCAGCAGTTTGTTAGGGACGGATGAAAAACTGTTTTTT	CASSLLGTDEKLFF